A single sample is the source of the 14 T cell receptor beta chains below, sequenced in a study of blood T cell repertoires in COVID-19 (dated by TCRdb to the early 2020s). The protocol used for the library was the immunoSEQ multiplex PCR assay. TCRdb mirrors the immuneACCESS table, restricted to in-frame sequences. Some clones are absent from its copies; in checked studies, under half trace to an unresolved V gene, and the reason for the others is unknown. Recorded for this sample are 70,000 or so clones; more than 75% of them occurred a single time. 29% of the sample is held by the ten biggest clonotypes. Material for sequencing was peripheral blood. Receptors were obtained from a woman aged 80 or older with active or convalescent COVID-19.

This clone was counted once. The CDR3, as DNA: TGTGCCAGCAGCCCCGCCCAGGGAGGTATCTACGAGCAGTACTTC. It is translated as CASSPAQGGIYEQYF. The rearrangement uses TRBV11-2 and TRBJ2-7; weak D call: TRBD2 (6 bases). The ends were cut back, 5 bases at V and 3 bases at J, with 17 bases in the middle. The CDR3 is made up of 15 amino acids. Germline CDR1 reads SGHAT; CDR2 reads FQNNGV.

The chain couples TRBV4-3 to TRBJ2-7, with 7 bases aligning to TRBD2. CDR1 LGHNA and CDR2 YSLEER come from the germline V gene. V shed 4 bases and J 6 bases; nucleotides not matched to a gene: 9. The CDR3 length is 14 residues. The chain's CDR3 is CASSPSREAPEQYF. The DNA of the CDR3 is TGCGCCAGCAGCCCAAGCCGGGAGGCCCCCGAGCAGTACTTC.

The V call is TRBV5-1, the J call TRBJ1-6; D remains unclear. Deletions cut 0 bases from V and 8 bases from J, with 12 bases between. This CDR3 comprises 15 residues. Germline V CDR1 and CDR2: SGHRS, YFSETQ. The CDR3 sequence is CASSLDSAGYSPLHF. CDR3 in DNA: TGCGCCAGCAGCTTGGATTCCGCGGGGTATTCACCCCTCCACTTT.

The chain is built from TRBV5-6 and TRBJ1-3; TRBD1 matches at 9 bases. The CDR3 is 16 amino acids. After removal of 2 bases from V and 8 bases from J, the junction contained 11 bases not matched to a gene. Germline V gene data show CDR1 as SGHDT and CDR2 as YYEEEE. CDR3 DNA: TGTGCCAGCAGCTTTCGTCCGGGACAGGGAGTGCACACCATATATTTT. It encodes CASSFRPGQGVHTIYF.

The chain carries TRBV28 and TRBJ1-5; a weak D match, TRBD1 (5 bases). The V and J ends lost 3 bases and 0 bases respectively, with 9 bases between them. The V gene's germline CDR1 is MDHEN and CDR2 SYDVKM. The CDR3 is 15 residues long. Here the CDR3 reads CASSFGGYSNQPQHF. For the CDR3, the DNA is TGTGCCAGCAGTTTCGGGGGTTATAGCAATCAGCCCCAGCATTTT.

The count of this clone is one. The V call is TRBV18, the J call TRBJ2-2; 7 nucleotides align to TRBD1. The junction had 18 bases not matched to a gene; V was cut back by 3 bases and J by 5 bases. Germline CDR1 and CDR2: KGHSH and LQKENI. This CDR3 comprises 19 residues. The CDR3 DNA reads TGTGCCAGCTCACCTATTCGTCCGACGACAGGGTCCCTGACCGGGGAGCTGTTTTTT. Encoded protein: CASSPIRPTTGSLTGELFF.

This sequence joins TRBV4-3 and TRBJ2-1; possibly TRBD2 for D (6 bases). The CDR3 covers 13 residues. Trimming removed 4 bases at V and 7 bases at J, with 11 bases between. CDR1 is LGHNA, CDR2 YSLEER, per germline. The CDR3 nucleotides are TGCGCCAGCAGCCCAGGAGGGGCTAATGAGCAGTTCTTC. Its translation is CASSPGGANEQFF.

The chain carries TRBV2 and TRBJ1-4; 8 bases match TRBD1. Trimming at V came to 5 bases and at J to 8 bases, leaving 7 bases not matched to a gene. CDR3 length: 14 residues. Germline V gene data show CDR1 as SNHLY and CDR2 as FYNNEI. CDR3 DNA sequence: TGTGCCAGCAGTAGGACAGGGCGGCGAGAAAAACTGTTTTTT. Its protein is CASSRTGRREKLFF.

The chain is built from TRBV7-2 and TRBJ1-5; D possibly corresponds to TRBD1 (5 bases). The germline V gene has CDR1 SGHTA and CDR2 FQGNSA. The CDR3 length is 15 residues. Trimming left V 6 bases short and J 2 bases short, with 14 bases between. DNA for the CDR3: TGTGCCAGCAGTTTGGTACAGGACCGCAATCAGCCCCAGCATTTT. It encodes CASSLVQDRNQPQHF.

The rearrangement joins TRBV6-5 to TRBJ1-2; 7 bases are shared with TRBD1. This CDR3 comprises 15 residues. V dropped 0 bases and J dropped 4; count of bases not matched to a gene: 5. Germline V gene sequence: CDR1 MNHEY, CDR2 SVGAGI. The CDR3 here is CASSYSDRAFYGYTF. The CDR3 DNA reads as TGTGCCAGCAGTTACTCTGACAGGGCGTTCTATGGCTACACCTTC.

The chain uses TRBV19 and TRBJ2-2; D perhaps matches TRBD2 (5 bases). The CDR3 consists of 13 residues. Trimming pared 7 bases from V and 6 bases from J, leaving 12 bases between. Germline CDR1 and CDR2: LNHDA and SQIVND (reference sequence). The CDR3: CASMAGLAGELFF. CDR3 coding DNA: TGTGCCAGTATGGCGGGCCTTGCCGGGGAGCTGTTTTTT.

The V and J genes are TRBV12-3 or TRBV12-4 and TRBJ1-1, with D hard to call. This CDR3 spans 13 amino acids. The germline V and J ends were trimmed by 2 bases and 1 base, with 5 bases remaining between them. The CDR3 region has the DNA TGTGCCAGCAGTTTAAACAGGAACACTGAAGCTTTCTTT. This gives the protein CASSLNRNTEAFF.

This chain uses TRBV29-1 with TRBJ2-1; no clear D gene. The CDR3 covers 13 residues. Germline assignment: CDR1 SQVTM and CDR2 ANQGSEA. Deletions cut 4 bases from V and 3 bases from J, with 10 bases between. The CDR3 is CSVGYTFYNEQFF. As DNA, the CDR3 is TGCAGCGTTGGCTATACTTTCTACAATGAGCAGTTCTTC.

J is TRBJ1-5 and V is TRBV10-3; possibly TRBD1 for D (6 bases). The CDR3 runs 13 residues. V shed 10 bases and J shed 5 bases, with 15 bases lying between them. CDR1 is ENHRY and CDR2 is SYGVKD in the germline V gene. The CDR3 reads CATRVQGDQPQHF. The CDR3 region has the DNA TGTGCCACACGGGTACAGGGCGATCAGCCCCAGCATTTT.